This record looks at one T cell receptor beta chain sequence and its context. This sample is drawn from a study of Ad26.COV2.S vaccination and SARS-CoV-2 variants. The assay was immunoSEQ multiplex PCR, and TCRdb's table has in-frame clones only and misses some. This table has fewer than 900,000 clones, around 89% appearing once. Documented treatment: some 19 received Ad26.COV2.S at low or high dose, single or two shots; a few received placebo; per-sample allocation not given. Sampling was performed 63 days after the first vaccine or placebo injection. The specimen comprised peripheral blood, sampled in a trial of Ad26.COV2.S vaccine versus placebo. The sequence derives from a person aged 18-65 years who received the Ad26.COV2.S COVID-19 vaccine or a placebo.

CDR3 residues: CASSLVAASTDTQYF. As DNA, the CDR3 is TGTGCCAGCAGCTTAGTGGCAGCTAGCACAGATACGCAGTATTTT. The chain uses TRBV7-9 and TRBJ2-3; no definite D call. Germline loops: CDR1 SEHNR, CDR2 FQNEAQ (reference sequence). The CDR3 runs 15 residues. Trimming cost V 1 base and J 0 bases, with 8 bases left between them.